The 17 T cell receptor beta chains below were found in one sample sequenced in a study of cytomegalovirus exposure and HLA in healthy donors. The table came from immunoSEQ multiplex PCR; TCRdb's copy has only in-frame clones and leaves some out. The table shows about 56,000 clones, with approximately 89% occurring only once. Sequenced sample: PBMCs. The receptor source for this set is a woman between 18 and 30 years old in good health and CMV-seronegative.

This rearrangement joins TRBV2 to TRBJ2-3, with TRBD2 as a possible D gene (5 bases). The germline V gene encodes CDR1 SNHLY and CDR2 FYNNEI. The ends were cut back, 8 bases at V and 3 bases at J, with 12 bases in the middle. The CDR3 contains 13 residues. In nucleotides, the CDR3 is TGTGCCAGCGTAGCGAGTGGAACAGATACGCAGTATTTT. It codes for CASVASGTDTQYF.

This chain joins TRBV20-1 and TRBJ2-7; no definite D call. This CDR3 is built from 11 residues. Trimming shortened V by 3 bases and J by 4 bases, and 7 bases separated the two germline ends. The germline CDR1 and CDR2 sequences are DFQATT and SNEGSKA (reference sequence). Here the CDR3 reads CSASEEYEQYF. The CDR3 DNA follows: TGCAGTGCTAGTGAGGAGTACGAGCAGTACTTC.

V and J are TRBV7-3 and TRBJ2-1, with TRBD2 matching over 9 bases. The CDR3 contains 14 residues. Germline CDR1 is SGHTA and CDR2 is FQGTGA. Trimming at V came to 2 bases and at J to 7 bases, leaving 3 bases not matched to a gene. In DNA form, the CDR3 reads TGTGCCAGCAGCTTAGTAGCGGGAGCTAATGAGCAGTTCTTC. Its protein is CASSLVAGANEQFF.

This clone was seen at least ten times. The V call is TRBV7-6, the J call TRBJ1-4; D is possibly TRBD1 (5 bases). Germline V gene data show CDR1 as SGHVS and CDR2 as FNYEAQ. CDR3 length equals 17 residues. V was shortened by 5 bases and J by 1 base, with 17 bases between the two germline ends. The CDR3 sequence is CASSPLVYGGTNEKLFF. The DNA of the CDR3 is TGTGCCAGCAGCCCACTTGTATACGGGGGAACTAATGAAAAACTGTTTTTT.

This clone was counted between two and nine times. V and J are TRBV7-9 and TRBJ1-2, with D perhaps matching TRBD1 (6 bases). Germline values: CDR1 SEHNR, CDR2 FQNEAQ (reference sequence). This CDR3 has 16 residues. V was trimmed by 8 bases and J by 4 bases, leaving 23 bases between them. The CDR3 region is CASAGALLFEVYGYTF. CDR3 sequence (DNA): TGTGCCAGCGCAGGGGCGCTTTTGTTTGAGGTCTATGGCTACACCTTC. The variable domain in full, with the rest retrieved from reference TRBV7-9 and TRBJ1-2, is DTGVSQNPRHKITKRGQNVTFRCDPISEHNRLYWYRQTLGQGPEFLTYFQNEAQLEKSRLLSDRFSAERPKGSFSTLEIQRTEQGDSAMYLCASAGALLFEVYGYTFGSGTRLTVV.

In regard to this clone: The junction departs from the called germline gene at one end, perhaps through a read error. This chain joins TRBV5-6 and TRBJ2-3, with 7 nucleotides matching TRBD1. This CDR3 contains 15 residues. CDR1 and CDR2 from the germline V gene are SGHDT and YYEEEE. The CDR3 region has the DNA TGTGCCAGCAGCCCCGGGACAGCTAGCACAGGTACGCAGTATTTT. Translating gives CASSPGTASTGTQYF.

The chain recombines TRBV11-3 with TRBJ2-1; tentative D call: TRBD1 (5 bases). CDR3 length equals 15 residues. V shed 2 bases and J shed 9 bases, with 17 bases lying between them. Germline CDR1 reads SGHNT; CDR2 reads YENEEA. CDR3: CASSLIGQGLGEQFF. As DNA, the CDR3 is TGTGCCAGCAGCTTAATCGGCCAGGGATTGGGTGAGCAGTTCTTC.

V is TRBV28 and J is TRBJ1-4, with D perhaps TRBD1 (5 bases). Trimming took 3 bases from V and 5 from J, leaving 10 bases between them. CDR3 length: 14 residues. CDR1 and CDR2 (germline): MDHEN, SYDVKM. The CDR3 sequence: CASSLGPLNEKLFF. In DNA form, the CDR3 reads TGTGCCAGCAGTTTGGGGCCGTTAAATGAAAAACTGTTTTTT.

The V and J genes are TRBV19 and TRBJ2-1; D unresolved. Trimming took 7 bases from V and 9 from J, leaving 10 bases between them. The CDR3 length is 11 residues. Per germline, CDR1 LNHDA and CDR2 SQIVND (reference sequence). CDR3 nucleotide sequence: TGTGCCAGTACTACAGTCGGTGAGCAGTTCTTC. This gives the protein CASTTVGEQFF.

The V gene is TRBV19, the J gene TRBJ1-1; D is possibly TRBD1 (6 bases). The CDR3 has 14 residues. V gave up 4 bases and J gave up 1 base, with 10 bases separating them. Germline V lookup: CDR1 LNHDA, CDR2 SQIVND (reference sequence). Here the CDR3 reads CASSTLQGNTEAFF. The CDR3 nucleotides read TGTGCCAGTAGTACCCTACAGGGGAACACTGAAGCTTTCTTT.

This chain connects TRBV7-6 to TRBJ2-7; weak D call: TRBD1 (6 bases). V lost 3 bases to trimming and J lost 6 bases, with 15 bases between them. Looked up from germline, CDR1 is SGHVS and CDR2 is FNYEAQ. This CDR3 has 14 amino acids. CDR3 nucleotides: TGTGCCAGCAGCTTCCTCCAGGGGCCCCGCGAGCAGTACTTC. Its protein is CASSFLQGPREQYF.

The J gene is TRBJ1-1, the V gene TRBV5-1; D remains ambiguous. CDR3 length: 14 residues. The V end was cut by 4 bases, the J end by 4 bases, with 14 bases between. Germline V gene lookup returns CDR1 SGHRS and CDR2 YFSETQ. CDR3 nucleotide sequence: TGCGCCAGCAGCATAGGGAGGTTAGCCACTGAAGCTTTCTTT. Protein product: CASSIGRLATEAFF.

CDR3 loop: CASSRRDTSGRAGSDADTQYF. The CDR3 DNA reads TGCGCCAGCAGCCGCAGGGATACTAGCGGGAGGGCCGGAAGCGACGCAGATACGCAGTATTTT. The rearrangement joins TRBV4-3 to TRBJ2-3; 13 bases agree with TRBD2. The germline CDR1 and CDR2 sequences are LGHNA and YSLEER. Trimming took 4 bases from V and 4 from J; bases not matched to a gene: 20. This CDR3 has 21 residues.

The CDR3 DNA reads TGTGCCATCAGGACCGGGACAGGGGGGGCTTTCTTT. Its translation: CAIRTGTGGAFF. This chain links TRBV10-3 with TRBJ1-1, with 11 bases that match TRBD1. J was trimmed by 11 bases and V by 6 bases; bases with no gene match: 5. In germline, CDR1 is ENHRY, CDR2 SYGVKD. The CDR3 is 12 residues long.

The chain uses TRBV11-2 and TRBJ1-1; D ambiguous. The CDR3 is made up of 14 amino acids. V shed 5 bases and J shed 0 bases, with 10 bases lying between them. Per the germline V gene, CDR1 is SGHAT and CDR2 is FQNNGV. The CDR3 reads CASSHSPVNTEAFF. The DNA for the CDR3 is TGTGCCAGCAGCCACTCCCCCGTGAACACTGAAGCTTTCTTT.

The chain uses TRBV10-3 and TRBJ2-7; TRBD2 matches at 11 bases. The CDR3 totals 14 residues. J was trimmed by 5 bases and V by 8 bases; bases with no gene match: 8. Germline CDR1 reads ENHRY; CDR2 reads SYGVKD. The CDR3 region is CAIESGTSGHEQYF. The CDR3 nucleotides read TGTGCCATCGAATCCGGGACTAGCGGCCACGAGCAGTACTTC.

V gene TRBV6-5 combines with J gene TRBJ1-5; no firm D call. The germline V and J ends were trimmed by 2 bases and 0 bases, with 5 bases remaining between them. There are 14 residues in the CDR3. Germline V gene data show CDR1 as MNHEY and CDR2 as SVGAGI. The CDR3: CASSYVDSNQPQHF. The CDR3 nucleotides are TGTGCCAGCAGTTACGTAGATAGCAATCAGCCCCAGCATTTT.